This TCR beta chain was obtained from a study of T cell repertoires in cytomegalovirus infection. In the study overall: Newly reported HLA-C-restricted and thoroughly characterized HLA-B-restricted CMV epitopes were employed.

This CDR3 has 13 residues. CDR1 is WNHNN and CDR2 is SYGVQD in the germline V gene (reference sequence). V gave up 4 bases and J gave up 7 bases, with 10 bases separating them. Worth noting for this clonotype: Its antigen remains unknown.

Study-level points and caveats: Dominating the ex vivo response were TCR beta clonotypes that were CMV-specific and HLA-C-restricted. The study identified carriers of CMV plus the relevant HLA from cumulative public TCR beta family frequency.

TCRdb re-called the reads with MiXCR, one entry per CDR3 protein. The sample carries fewer than 900,000 distinct CDR3 sequences, almost 30% recorded once. This receptor was taken from a human donor in good health (CMV status not recorded). Some clones in this sample may be carry-over from other donors' samples. The gene calls are TRBV10-1 and TRBJ2-2, with D possibly being TRBD1 (5 bases). The specimen was cultured CD8+ T cells from PBMCs, collected from culture after CMV antigen stimulation. Here the CDR3 reads CASSVGADGELFF. The DNA for the CDR3 is TGCGCCAGCAGTGTTGGGGCCGACGGGGAGCTGTTTTTT.